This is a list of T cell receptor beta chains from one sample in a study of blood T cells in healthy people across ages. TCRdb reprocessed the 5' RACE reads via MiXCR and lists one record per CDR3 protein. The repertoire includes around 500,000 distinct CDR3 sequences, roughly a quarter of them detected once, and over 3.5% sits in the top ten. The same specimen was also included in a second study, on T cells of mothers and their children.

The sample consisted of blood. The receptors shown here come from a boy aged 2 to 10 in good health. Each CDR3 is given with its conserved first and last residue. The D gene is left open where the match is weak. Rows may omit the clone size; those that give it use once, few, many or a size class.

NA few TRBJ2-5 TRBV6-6 CASGLGAGETQYF TGTGCCAGCGGTCTGGGGGCCGGAGAGACCCAGTACTTC
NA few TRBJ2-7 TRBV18 CASSPAAVSRHYEQYF TGTGCCAGCTCACCAGCGGCGGTCAGCCGACACTACGAGCAGTACTTC
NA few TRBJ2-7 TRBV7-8 CASSSRLGNEQYF TGTGCCAGCAGCTCCCGACTGGGTAACGAGCAGTACTTC
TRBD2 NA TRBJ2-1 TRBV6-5 CASSYLAGVNEHNEQFF TGTGCCAGCAGTTACCTAGCGGGGGTGAATGAGCACAATGAGCAGTTCTTC
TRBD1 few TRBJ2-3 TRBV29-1 CSDQGALGSDTQYF TGCAGCGACCAGGGGGCCCTTGGGTCAGATACGCAGTATTTT
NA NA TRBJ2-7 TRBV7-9 CASSFPPGGGVTYEQYF TGTGCCAGCAGCTTTCCGCCGGGTGGAGGGGTAACCTACGAGCAGTACTTC
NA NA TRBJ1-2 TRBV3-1 CASSQDYGGGYTF TGTGCCAGCAGCCAAGACTATGGAGGAGGCTACACCTTC
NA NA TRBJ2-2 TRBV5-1 CASSLLTGALFF TGCGCCAGCAGCTTACTCACCGGGGCGCTGTTTTTT
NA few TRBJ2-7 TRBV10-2 CATIGQSYEQYF TGCGCCACCATCGGACAGTCCTACGAGCAGTACTTC
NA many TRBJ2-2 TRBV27 CASSFRGGGELFF TGTGCCAGCAGTTTTCGGGGTGGAGGGGAGCTGTTTTTT